The rows below give T cell receptor beta chains drawn from one sample of a study of neurological immune-mediated disorders. One entry per CDR3 protein results from TCRdb running MiXCR on the 5' RACE reads. The data show about 79,000 distinct CDR3 sequences, over 12% seen once. Material: PBMCs. The source of these receptors is a woman between 50 and 59 years old in good health. The CDR3 runs from the conserved cysteine through the conserved F or W. D genes are given only for firm matches. A row's size may be missing; if present it is once, few, many or a size class.

13	TRBV9	TRBJ1-1	.	.	CASSASGETEAFF	TGTGCCAGCAGCGCCTCGGGGGAAACTGAAGCTTTCTTT
17	TRBV5-1	TRBJ1-2	.	TRBD1	CASSRLGQSDSDYGYTF	TGCGCCAGCAGTCGCCTGGGACAGTCTGATTCGGACTATGGCTACACCTTC
16	TRBV5-1	TRBJ2-3	many	TRBD2	CASSLTSGRGGDTQYF	TGCGCCAGCAGCTTGACTAGCGGGAGAGGGGGAGATACGCAGTATTTT
15	TRBV20-1	TRBJ1-5	many	.	CSARATGSKNQPQHF	TGCAGTGCTAGAGCTACTGGTTCCAAAAATCAGCCCCAGCATTTT
15	TRBV5-1	TRBJ2-3	many	.	CASSLVPGSTDTQYF	TGCGCCAGCAGCTTGGTACCAGGGAGCACAGATACGCAGTATTTT
15	TRBV5-1	TRBJ1-5	many	.	CASSFGWGGNQPQHF	TGCGCCAGCAGCTTCGGCTGGGGAGGCAATCAGCCCCAGCATTTT
14	TRBV29-1	TRBJ1-2	many	.	CSVEDVGIRYGYTF	TGCAGCGTTGAAGATGTGGGGATACGGTATGGCTACACCTTC
19	TRBV6-6	TRBJ2-3	many	TRBD1	CASRPNGGDRGYPTDTQYF	TGTGCCAGCAGACCAAACGGCGGGGACAGGGGATACCCCACAGATACGCAGTATTTT
16	TRBV5-1	TRBJ2-5	many	.	CASSLGSPDSRETQYF	TGCGCCAGCAGCTTGGGATCCCCAGACTCGAGGGAGACCCAGTACTTC
15	TRBV10-3	TRBJ2-3	many	TRBD2	CAISESTGGRVTQYF	TGTGCCATCAGTGAGTCGACGGGAGGCCGGGTTACGCAGTATTTT
14	TRBV7-2	TRBJ2-7	many	.	CASSPARATYEQYF	TGTGCCAGCAGCCCAGCCCGGGCCACCTACGAGCAGTACTTC
16	TRBV6-1	TRBJ2-3	.	TRBD2	CASSETSGSLLDTQYF	TGTGCCAGCAGTGAAACTAGCGGGAGCTTATTGGATACGCAGTATTTT
14	TRBV5-1	TRBJ2-5	many	TRBD1	CASSFRGQGETQYF	TGCGCCAGCAGCTTCAGGGGGCAGGGGGAGACCCAGTACTTC
14	TRBV5-1	TRBJ2-2	many	.	CASAWGSNTGELFF	TGCGCCAGCGCGTGGGGTTCGAACACCGGGGAGCTGTTTTTT
14	TRBV29-1	TRBJ2-7	many	TRBD1	CSAIDRGYSYEQYF	TGCAGCGCCATCGACAGGGGTTATTCCTACGAGCAGTACTTC
14	TRBV5-1	TRBJ2-7	many	.	CASSFTLRSYEQYF	TGCGCCAGCAGCTTCACCCTACGCTCCTACGAGCAGTACTTC
12	TRBV20-1	TRBJ2-4	many	.	CSARGGKNIQYF	TGCAGTGCTAGGGGCGGGAAAAACATTCAGTACTTC
17	TRBV20-1	TRBJ1-5	.	.	CSAIKDSLGAYNQPQHF	TGCAGTGCTATAAAGGACAGCCTGGGGGCCTACAATCAGCCCCAGCATTTT
16	TRBV5-1	TRBJ2-1	many	TRBD2	CASSLVSSGSTNEQFF	TGCGCCAGCAGCTTGGTTTCGAGCGGGAGTACGAATGAGCAGTTCTTC
15	TRBV12-3/TRBV12-4	TRBJ2-1	few	TRBD1	CASILRGTGRDEQFF	TGTGCCAGCATCCTTAGGGGGACAGGGAGAGACGAGCAGTTCTTC
13	TRBV28	TRBJ2-7	many	.	CASTTTGEYEQYF	TGTGCCAGCACCACAACGGGGGAGTACGAGCAGTACTTC
14	TRBV12-3/TRBV12-4	TRBJ1-2	many	.	CASSLYTTNYGYTF	TGTGCCAGCAGTTTATATACTACTAACTATGGCTACACCTTC
15	TRBV5-5	TRBJ2-5	many	.	CASSLGPSIQETQYF	TGTGCCAGCAGCTTGGGCCCCAGTATTCAAGAGACCCAGTACTTC
12	TRBV20-1	TRBJ1-2	many	.	CSARDPGYGYTF	TGCAGTGCTAGAGATCCAGGGTATGGCTACACCTTC
15	TRBV9	TRBJ2-2	.	TRBD1	CASSSQTGSPGELFF	TGTGCCAGCAGCTCCCAGACAGGGAGCCCCGGGGAGCTGTTTTTT
13	TRBV2	TRBJ2-7	few	TRBD2	CASSVRLADEQYF	TGTGCCAGCAGTGTCCGACTAGCGGATGAGCAGTACTTC
13	TRBV20-1	TRBJ2-3	many	.	CSASSGSTDTQYF	TGCAGTGCTAGTTCAGGAAGCACAGATACGCAGTATTTT
14	TRBV28	TRBJ2-3	.	TRBD2	CASTRIAGADTQYF	TGTGCCAGCACCCGAATAGCGGGAGCAGATACGCAGTATTTT
15	TRBV5-6	TRBJ1-2	many	TRBD1	CASSLSGQGAVGYTF	TGTGCCAGCAGCTTGTCGGGTCAGGGGGCTGTCGGCTACACCTTC
12	TRBV5-5	TRBJ2-7	.	.	CASSWEIYEQYF	TGTGCCAGCAGCTGGGAAATCTACGAGCAGTACTTC
13	TRBV5-1	TRBJ1-1	medium-sized	.	CASSPPGSTEAFF	TGCGCCAGCAGCCCCCCCGGGTCGACAGAAGCTTTCTTT
15	TRBV6-2/TRBV6-3	TRBJ1-5	many	.	CASSYSRGLGQPQHF	TGTGCCAGCAGTTACTCGCGGGGGCTCGGGCAGCCCCAGCATTTT
19	TRBV6-1	TRBJ2-5	.	TRBD2	CASPAQGTSGVNEQETQYF	TGTGCCAGCCCCGCCCAAGGGACTAGCGGCGTGAACGAACAAGAGACCCAGTACTTC
16	TRBV9	TRBJ1-2	many	.	CASSRVGQGTNYGYTF	TGTGCCAGCAGCCGGGTGGGGCAGGGGACTAACTATGGCTACACCTTC
14	TRBV7-9	TRBJ2-3	many	TRBD2	CASRPGGGTDTQYF	TGTGCCAGCAGACCGGGGGGAGGAACAGATACGCAGTATTTT
15	TRBV5-1	TRBJ2-2	many	TRBD1	CASSIGQGNTGELFF	TGCGCCAGCAGCATAGGACAGGGTAACACCGGGGAGCTGTTTTTT
14	TRBV4-1	TRBJ1-5	many	.	CASSQQGRDQPQHF	TGCGCCAGCAGCCAACAGGGTAGGGATCAGCCCCAGCATTTT
13	TRBV20-1	TRBJ1-5	many	.	CSAIGASNQPQHF	TGCAGTGCTATCGGGGCTAGCAATCAGCCCCAGCATTTT
20	TRBV7-9	TRBJ2-1	.	TRBD2	CASSFGYLGLAGDSYNEHFF	TGTGCCAGCAGCTTCGGTTACCTGGGACTAGCGGGAGACTCCTACAATGAGCATTTCTTC
15	TRBV5-1	TRBJ1-5	many	.	CASSKAGTADQPQHF	TGCGCCAGCAGCAAAGCCGGGACGGCTGATCAGCCCCAGCATTTT
17	TRBV10-1	TRBJ2-2	once	TRBD1	CASNGGPGTGPTGELFF	TGCGCCAGCAACGGGGGCCCCGGGACAGGGCCCACCGGGGAGCTGTTTTTT
16	TRBV9	TRBJ2-5	.	TRBD2	CASSRAGGPVSETQYF	TGTGCCAGCAGTCGAGCGGGGGGCCCGGTATCGGAGACCCAGTACTTC
15	TRBV12-3/TRBV12-4	TRBJ2-5	many	TRBD1	CASTRDRVFQETQYF	TGTGCCAGCACCAGGGACAGGGTTTTCCAAGAGACCCAGTACTTC
15	TRBV28	TRBJ1-1	many	TRBD1	CASSLTDRGNTEAFF	TGTGCCAGCAGCCTGACCGACAGGGGAAACACTGAAGCTTTCTTT
14	TRBV5-1	TRBJ2-3	many	.	CASKLAQSTDTQYF	TGCGCCAGCAAGCTAGCGCAGAGCACAGATACGCAGTATTTT
14	TRBV14	TRBJ2-2	many	.	CASSQSRATGELFF	TGTGCCAGCAGCCAATCTAGGGCCACCGGGGAGCTGTTTTTT
17	TRBV7-9	TRBJ1-1	.	.	CASSLGLGYRSNTEAFF	TGTGCCAGCAGCTTGGGGTTAGGGTACCGGTCGAACACTGAAGCTTTCTTT
17	TRBV5-4	TRBJ1-1	many	TRBD1	CASSLEGGQALNTEAFF	TGTGCCAGCAGCTTGGAGGGGGGACAGGCCTTGAACACTGAAGCTTTCTTT
13	TRBV29-1	TRBJ2-7	many	.	CSVEDRGGYEQYF	TGCAGCGTTGAAGACAGGGGTGGCTACGAGCAGTACTTC
15	TRBV20-1	TRBJ2-1	.	TRBD2	CSARKLAGSYNEQFF	TGCAGTGCTAGAAAGCTAGCGGGGTCCTACAATGAGCAGTTCTTC
16	TRBV5-1	TRBJ2-1	few	TRBD2	CASNRAQSGRANEQFF	TGCGCCAGCAATAGGGCCCAGAGCGGGAGGGCCAATGAGCAGTTCTTC